The 3 T cell receptor beta chains below were found in one sample sequenced in a study of T cells in Graves' hyperthyroidism and ophthalmopathy. RNA transcripts provided the source from which TCR beta CDR3 regions were amplified. First-round RT-PCR of the TCR CDR3 relied on the HTBI primer set. Each CDR3 protein is one row after TCRdb ran MiXCR on the multiplex PCR reads. The sample contains fewer than 550,000 distinct CDR3 sequences, around 14% of which appear only once. The sequenced material came from blood. These receptors were obtained from a woman younger than 35 with Graves' hyperthyroidism.

This clonotype was observed many times. The chain joins TRBV3-1 to TRBJ2-1; D is perhaps TRBD1 or TRBD2 (6 bases each). The CDR3 contains 15 residues. CDR1 is LGHDT, CDR2 YNNKEL, per germline (reference sequence). V gave up 4 bases and J gave up 5 bases, with 15 bases separating them. CDR3 nucleotide sequence: TGTGCCAGCAGCCCCACGGGGGCCTCAAACAATGAGCAGTTCTTC. Protein product: CASSPTGASNNEQFF.

The table lists this clonotype with a few counts. The chain combines TRBV7-8 with TRBJ1-3; the D is unclear. This CDR3 is built from 16 residues. CDR1 SGHVS and CDR2 FQNEAQ come from the germline V gene. Trimming removed 4 bases at V and 0 bases at J, with 13 bases between. The CDR3 coding sequence is TGTGCCAGCAGCTCCGGAGGACCCCTCTCTGGAAACACCATATATTTT. This sequence encodes CASSSGGPLSGNTIYF. The full variable domain, its missing parts supplied by reference TRBV7-8 and TRBJ1-3, is GAGVSQSPRYKVAKRGQDVALRCDPISGHVSLFWYQQALGQGPEFLTYFQNEAQLDKSGLPSDRFFAERPEGSVSTLKIQRTQQEDSAVYLCASSSGGPLSGNTIYFGEGSWLTVV.

This clonotype was seen repeatedly, ten times or more. The CDR3 nucleotides read TGCAGTGCTAGAGATGGAGGGACAGGGGACTACAATGAGCAGTTCTTC. Encoded protein: CSARDGGTGDYNEQFF. The chain employs TRBV20-1 and TRBJ2-1, with 10 positions matching TRBD1. V shed 0 bases and J 3 bases; nucleotides not matched to a gene: 5. Per the germline V gene, CDR1 is DFQATT and CDR2 is SNEGSKA (reference sequence). The CDR3 runs to 16 residues.